The following is a TCR beta chain sequence with its context. Its antigen is unknown. The junction shows a germline mismatch at one end, possibly a read error. This record comes from a study of T cells in Graves' hyperthyroidism and ophthalmopathy. Study results and caveats: Blood also carried most thyroid clonotypes expanded above 0.001.

Amplified TCR beta CDR3 regions derived from RNA transcripts. The study used the HTBI primer set for a first-round RT-PCR of the TCR CDR3. TCRdb reprocessed the multiplex PCR reads with MiXCR, giving one entry per CDR3 protein. This sample carries approximately 700,000 distinct CDR3 sequences, just under 45% of them seen once, and the ten largest clones take less than 9.5%. In germline, CDR1 is SGHTA, CDR2 FQGNSA. The CDR3 loop spans 13 amino acids. The clonotype originates from an adult man with Graves' disease, either hyperthyroidism or ophthalmopathy (not recorded which). Sequences were obtained from peripheral blood or thyroid tissue (not recorded which). The chain has TRBV7-2 and TRBJ1-6; D remains ambiguous. CDR3 loop: CASSQVPNSPLHF. CDR3 DNA sequence: TGCGCCAGCAGCCAAGTGCCGAATTCACCCCTCCACTTT.